This TCR beta chain is drawn from a study of blood T cell repertoires in COVID-19. TCRdb's table, derived via immunoSEQ multiplex PCR, lists solely in-frame clones and lacks some. The table shows 270,000 or so clones, with 83% occurring only once. V trimming: 1 base; J trimming: 3 bases; junction bases outside the gene matches: 4. This CDR3 has 15 residues. CDR1 LNHDA and CDR2 SQIVND come from the germline V gene (reference sequence). On this clone itself: Other DNA sequences in this specimen translate into the identical CDR3.

Sequenced material: peripheral blood. The rearrangement links TRBV19 to TRBJ2-7, with 9 bases lining up with TRBD1. This TCR was sampled from a woman aged 45-60 years who had recovered from COVID-19. The CDR3 protein is CASSIADRGLYEQYF. As DNA, the CDR3 is TGTGCCAGTAGTATAGCGGACAGGGGCCTCTACGAGCAGTACTTC.